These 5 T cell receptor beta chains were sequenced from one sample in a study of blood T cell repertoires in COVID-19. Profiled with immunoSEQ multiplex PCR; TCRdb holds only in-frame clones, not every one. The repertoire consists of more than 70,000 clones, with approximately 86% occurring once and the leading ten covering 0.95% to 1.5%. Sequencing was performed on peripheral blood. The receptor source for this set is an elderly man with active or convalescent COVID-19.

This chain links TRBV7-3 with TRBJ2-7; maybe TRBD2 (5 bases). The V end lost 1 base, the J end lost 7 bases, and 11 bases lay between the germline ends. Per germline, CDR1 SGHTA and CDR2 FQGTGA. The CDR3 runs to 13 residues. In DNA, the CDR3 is TGTGCCAGCAGCTTAAGTTTTGGGGAGGAGCAGTACTTC. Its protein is CASSLSFGEEQYF.

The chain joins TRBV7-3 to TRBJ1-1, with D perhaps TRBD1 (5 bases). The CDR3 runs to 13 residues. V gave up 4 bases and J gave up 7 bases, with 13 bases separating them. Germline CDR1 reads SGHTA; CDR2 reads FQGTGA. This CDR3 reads CASSSVPGGEAFF. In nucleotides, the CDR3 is TGTGCCAGCAGCTCCGTCCCCGGGGGTGAAGCTTTCTTT.

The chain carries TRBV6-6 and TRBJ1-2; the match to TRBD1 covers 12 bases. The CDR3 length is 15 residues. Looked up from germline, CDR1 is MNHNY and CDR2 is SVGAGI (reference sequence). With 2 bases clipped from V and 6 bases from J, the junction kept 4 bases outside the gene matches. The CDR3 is CASSYSGTGGDGYTF. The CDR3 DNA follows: TGTGCCAGCAGTTACAGCGGGACAGGGGGCGATGGCTACACCTTC.

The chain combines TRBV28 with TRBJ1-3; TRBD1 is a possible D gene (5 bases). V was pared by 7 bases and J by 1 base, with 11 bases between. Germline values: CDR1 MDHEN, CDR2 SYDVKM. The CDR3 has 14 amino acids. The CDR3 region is CASTSTGSGNTIYF. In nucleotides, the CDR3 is TGTGCCAGCACTTCTACAGGATCTGGAAACACCATATATTTT.

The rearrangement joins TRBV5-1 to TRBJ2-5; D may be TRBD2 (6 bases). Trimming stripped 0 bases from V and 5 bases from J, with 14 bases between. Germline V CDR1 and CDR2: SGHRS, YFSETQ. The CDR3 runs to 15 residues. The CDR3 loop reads CASSLAGGRWETQYF. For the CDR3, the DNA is TGCGCCAGCAGCTTGGCCGGAGGGAGGTGGGAGACCCAGTACTTC.